A selection of T cell receptor beta chains follows, all from one sample in a study of T-cell reconstitution after alpha-beta-depleted transplantation in children. One entry per CDR3 protein, called by TCRdb with MiXCR from the PCR reads. The sample contains approximately 980,000 distinct CDR3 sequences, about 29% of which appear only once. Here the sequenced sample was PBMCs, mostly from graft donor cells, taken 360 days after TCRalphabeta/CD19-depleted stem cell transplant. Receptors originate from a boy less than two years old who had a stem cell transplant for SCID, so the T cells may come from the graft donor. CDR3s include the opening cysteine and the closing phenylalanine or tryptophan. D genes are given only for firm matches. Rows may omit the clone size; those that give it use once, few, many or a size class.

-,TRBV21-1,TRBJ1-1,17,-,CASSGGTGIGLGTEAFF,TGTGCCAGCAGCGGCGGGACAGGGATCGGTCTTGGCACTGAAGCTTTCTTT
few,TRBV4-2,TRBJ2-1,16,-,CASSQDIDFSYNEQFF,TGTGCCAGCAGCCAAGATATAGACTTCTCCTACAATGAGCAGTTCTTC
-,TRBV5-1,TRBJ2-5,12,-,CASPADQETQYF,TGCGCCAGCCCAGCGGATCAAGAGACCCAGTACTTC
-,TRBV12-5,TRBJ2-5,11,-,CASAVSETQYF,TGTGCTAGTGCCGTAAGTGAGACCCAGTACTTC
few,TRBV20-1,TRBJ1-2,14,-,CSARDRKDGYGYTF,TGCAGTGCTAGAGATCGGAAGGACGGCTATGGCTACACCTTC
many,TRBV4-1,TRBJ1-4,17,TRBD1,CASSLAQGAKADEKLFF,TGCGCCAGCAGCCTAGCCCAGGGGGCTAAAGCGGATGAAAAACTGTTTTTT
-,TRBV20-1,TRBJ2-4,12,-,CSAKEGLNIQYF,TGCAGTGCTAAGGAGGGTTTAAACATTCAGTACTTC
-,TRBV7-8,TRBJ2-1,14,-,CASSPRRVEDEQFF,TGTGCCAGCAGCCCCCGTAGGGTAGAGGATGAGCAGTTCTTC
many,TRBV6-1,TRBJ1-1,13,-,CASSRGGNTEAFF,TGTGCCAGCAGCCGAGGAGGGAACACTGAAGCTTTCTTT
-,TRBV12-3/TRBV12-4,TRBJ2-3,15,-,CASSQGRGGPDTQYF,TGTGCCAGCAGCCAGGGACGCGGGGGCCCAGATACGCAGTATTTT
-,TRBV5-1,TRBJ1-4,14,TRBD1,CASSWTGEGEKLFF,TGCGCCAGCAGCTGGACAGGGGAGGGAGAAAAACTGTTTTTT
-,TRBV5-1,TRBJ2-7,16,TRBD1,CASSEFVGTGVYEQYF,TGCGCCAGCAGCGAATTTGTGGGGACAGGGGTCTACGAGCAGTACTTC
-,TRBV27,TRBJ2-5,16,TRBD2,CASSKIGTSGGQTQYF,TGTGCCAGCAGCAAAATTGGGACTAGCGGGGGACAGACCCAGTACTTC
few,TRBV3-1,TRBJ2-1,14,-,CASSHNRPYNEQFF,TGTGCCAGCAGCCACAACAGGCCCTACAATGAGCAGTTCTTC
few,TRBV15,TRBJ2-5,15,-,CATSSLRAKQETQYF,TGTGCCACCAGCTCATTAAGGGCTAAGCAAGAGACCCAGTACTTC
-,TRBV9,TRBJ2-3,15,-,CASSVEEGAADTQYF,TGTGCCAGCAGCGTAGAGGAGGGGGCGGCAGATACGCAGTATTTT
few,TRBV29-1,TRBJ1-3,12,TRBD1,CSVELGQHTLYF,TGCAGCGTTGAACTGGGACAGCATACTCTATATTTT
-,TRBV29-1,TRBJ2-1,11,TRBD1,CAHRGDPEQFF,TGCGCCCACAGGGGTGATCCTGAGCAGTTCTTC
few,TRBV7-9,TRBJ2-3,17,-,CASSTRDFREFADTQYF,TGTGCCAGCAGCACAAGGGACTTCAGGGAATTCGCAGATACGCAGTATTTT
-,TRBV12-3/TRBV12-4,TRBJ2-4,16,-,CASSRTGIANVHIQYF,TGTGCCAGCAGCCGGACCGGGATTGCCAACGTACACATTCAGTACTTC
few,TRBV7-9,TRBJ2-5,14,TRBD2,CASSPRGDEETQYF,TGTGCCAGCAGCCCCCGGGGGGATGAGGAGACCCAGTACTTC
few,TRBV7-8,TRBJ1-2,16,TRBD1,CASSLWTGPLSYGYTF,TGTGCCAGCAGCTTATGGACAGGGCCTCTTTCCTATGGCTACACCTTC
once,TRBV12-3/TRBV12-4,TRBJ1-1,17,-,CASTKHRVGVENTEAFF,TGTGCCAGCACTAAACACAGGGTAGGGGTTGAGAACACTGAAGCTTTCTTT
few,TRBV5-4,TRBJ2-7,16,-,CASSPNPYGAYYEQYF,TGTGCCAGCAGCCCCAACCCCTACGGGGCCTACTACGAGCAGTACTTC
many,TRBV2,TRBJ2-7,14,TRBD1,CASSGTGPPYEQYF,TGTGCCAGCTCGGGGACAGGGCCCCCCTACGAGCAGTACTTC
few,TRBV5-1,TRBJ1-5,15,TRBD1,CASSLAGGTARPQHF,TGCGCCAGCAGCTTGGCCGGAGGGACAGCCCGGCCCCAGCATTTT
few,TRBV6-2/TRBV6-3,TRBJ2-7,19,-,CASSPTTREAALNLYEQYF,TGTGCCAGCAGTCCCACAACCCGAGAAGCCGCCTTGAATTTGTACGAGCAGTACTTC
-,TRBV12-3/TRBV12-4,TRBJ2-3,15,-,CASSLVRAVTDTQYF,TGTGCCAGCAGTTTAGTCAGGGCGGTCACAGATACGCAGTATTTT
once,TRBV7-2,TRBJ2-2,14,-,CASSLVGGIGELFF,TGTGCCAGCAGCTTGGTGGGCGGGATCGGGGAGCTGTTTTTT
few,TRBV4-2,TRBJ2-4,13,-,CATSQDRLNIQYF,TGTGCCACCTCCCAAGACAGATTAAACATTCAGTACTTC
few,TRBV20-1,TRBJ1-2,13,TRBD1,CSARGGQVGGYTF,TGCAGTGCTAGGGGCGGACAGGTTGGAGGCTACACCTTC
-,TRBV6-2/TRBV6-3,TRBJ2-1,15,TRBD1,CASSYPGQGHNEQFF,TGTGCCAGCAGTTACCCTGGACAGGGGCACAATGAGCAGTTCTTC
few,TRBV10-3,TRBJ2-1,14,TRBD1,CAISRTGGSDEQFF,TGTGCCATCAGTCGGACAGGGGGCAGCGATGAGCAGTTCTTC
many,TRBV5-1,TRBJ2-5,14,-,CASSLALAQETQYF,TGCGCCAGCAGCTTAGCGCTAGCCCAAGAGACCCAGTACTTC
-,TRBV4-2,TRBJ2-2,17,TRBD1,CASRPGWDRVGTGELFF,TGTGCCAGCAGACCCGGCTGGGACAGGGTTGGCACCGGGGAGCTGTTTTTT
-,TRBV29-1,TRBJ2-1,14,-,CSVGSGTPYNEQFF,TGCAGCGTTGGGTCCGGGACACCTTACAATGAGCAGTTCTTC
few,TRBV28,TRBJ2-3,16,-,CASSSPGDKTTDTQYF,TGTGCCAGCAGCTCTCCGGGGGACAAGACCACAGATACGCAGTATTTT
few,TRBV6-5,TRBJ1-1,14,TRBD1,CASSLPGQGGEAFF,TGTGCCAGCAGCCTCCCGGGACAGGGAGGAGAAGCTTTCTTT
-,TRBV27,TRBJ2-6,17,TRBD2,CASKPGLGSRGANVLTF,TGTGCCAGCAAACCGGGACTAGGTTCGAGGGGGGCCAACGTCCTGACTTTC
few,TRBV5-6,TRBJ2-7,14,-,CASSRVLSSYEQYF,TGTGCCAGCAGCCGAGTACTGAGCTCCTACGAGCAGTACTTC